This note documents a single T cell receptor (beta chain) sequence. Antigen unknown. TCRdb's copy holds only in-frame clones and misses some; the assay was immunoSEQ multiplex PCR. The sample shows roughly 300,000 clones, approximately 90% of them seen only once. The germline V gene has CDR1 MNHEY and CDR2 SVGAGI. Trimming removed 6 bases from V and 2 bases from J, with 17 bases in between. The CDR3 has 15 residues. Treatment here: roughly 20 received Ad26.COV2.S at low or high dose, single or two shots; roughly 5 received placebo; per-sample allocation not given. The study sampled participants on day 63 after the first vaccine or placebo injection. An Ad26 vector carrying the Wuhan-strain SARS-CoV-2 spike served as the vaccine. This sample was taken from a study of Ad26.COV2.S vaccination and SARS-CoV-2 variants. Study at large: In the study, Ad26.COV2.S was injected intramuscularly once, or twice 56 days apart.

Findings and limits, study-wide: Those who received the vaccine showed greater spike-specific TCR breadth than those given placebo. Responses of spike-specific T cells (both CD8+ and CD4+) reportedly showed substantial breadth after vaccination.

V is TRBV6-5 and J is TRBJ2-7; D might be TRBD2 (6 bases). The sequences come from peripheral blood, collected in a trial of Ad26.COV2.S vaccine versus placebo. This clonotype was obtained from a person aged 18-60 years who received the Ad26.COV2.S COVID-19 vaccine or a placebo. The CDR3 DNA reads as TGTGCCAGCAGCTGGGCCGTGGGAGGAACCTACGAGCAGTACTTC. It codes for CASSWAVGGTYEQYF.